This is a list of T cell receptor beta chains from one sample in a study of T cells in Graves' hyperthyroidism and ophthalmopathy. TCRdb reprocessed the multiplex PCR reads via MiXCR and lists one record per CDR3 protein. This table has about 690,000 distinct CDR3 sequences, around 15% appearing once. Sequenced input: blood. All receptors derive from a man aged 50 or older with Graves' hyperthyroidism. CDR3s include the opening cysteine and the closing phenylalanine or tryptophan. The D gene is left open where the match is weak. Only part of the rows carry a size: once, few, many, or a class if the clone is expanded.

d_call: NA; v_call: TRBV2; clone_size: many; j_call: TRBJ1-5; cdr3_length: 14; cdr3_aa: CASRGTLSNQPQHF; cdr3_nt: TGTGCCAGCAGGGGCACGCTAAGCAATCAGCCCCAGCATTTT
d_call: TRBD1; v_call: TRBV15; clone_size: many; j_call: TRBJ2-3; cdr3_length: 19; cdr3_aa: CATSRDDRYRGRVPDTQYF; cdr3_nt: TGTGCCACCAGCAGAGACGACCGATACAGGGGGCGGGTTCCAGATACGCAGTATTTT
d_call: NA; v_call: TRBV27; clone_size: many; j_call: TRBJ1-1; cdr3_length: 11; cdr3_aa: CASSSYRRAFF; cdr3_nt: TGTGCCAGCAGTTCCTATAGAAGGGCTTTCTTT
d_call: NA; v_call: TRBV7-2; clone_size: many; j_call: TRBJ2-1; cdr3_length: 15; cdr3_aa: CASSLLVQVRNEQFF; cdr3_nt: TGTGCCAGCAGCTTATTGGTCCAAGTGCGGAATGAGCAGTTCTTC
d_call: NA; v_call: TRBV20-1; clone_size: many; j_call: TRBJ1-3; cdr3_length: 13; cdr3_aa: CSARDQGRNTIYF; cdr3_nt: TGCAGTGCTAGAGATCAGGGGAGAAACACCATATATTTT
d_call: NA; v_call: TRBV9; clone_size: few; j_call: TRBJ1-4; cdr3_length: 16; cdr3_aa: CASSVAPGAVGEKLFF; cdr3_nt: TGTGCCAGCAGCGTCGCTCCGGGCGCGGTGGGTGAAAAACTGTTTTTT
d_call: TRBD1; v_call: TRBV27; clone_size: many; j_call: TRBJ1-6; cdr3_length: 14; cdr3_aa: CASSFLTGDSPLHF; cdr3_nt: TGTGCCAGCAGTTTCCTTACAGGGGACTCACCCCTCCACTTT
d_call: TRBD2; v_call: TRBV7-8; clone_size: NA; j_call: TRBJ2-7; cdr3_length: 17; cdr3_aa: CASSFRTSGRARYEQYF; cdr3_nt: TGTGCCAGCAGCTTCCGGACTAGCGGGAGGGCGCGGTACGAGCAGTACTTC
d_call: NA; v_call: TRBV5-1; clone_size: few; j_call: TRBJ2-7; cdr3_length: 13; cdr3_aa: CAGSLGGPGEQYF; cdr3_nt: TGCGCCGGCAGCTTGGGGGGTCCCGGCGAGCAGTACTTC
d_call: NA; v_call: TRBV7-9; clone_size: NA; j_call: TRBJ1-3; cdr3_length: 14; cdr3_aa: CASSLDLYGNTMYF; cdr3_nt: TGTGCCAGCAGCTTAGACTTGTACGGAAACACCATGTATTTT
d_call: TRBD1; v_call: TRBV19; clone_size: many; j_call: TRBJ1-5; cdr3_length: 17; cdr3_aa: CASSIPGQGRSNQPQHF; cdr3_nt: TGTGCCAGTAGTATCCCCGGACAGGGACGGAGCAATCAGCCCCAGCATTTT
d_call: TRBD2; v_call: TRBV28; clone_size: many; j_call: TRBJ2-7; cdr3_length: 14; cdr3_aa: CASSLASGRGEQYF; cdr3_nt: TGTGCCAGCAGTTTAGCTAGCGGGAGAGGCGAGCAGTACTTC
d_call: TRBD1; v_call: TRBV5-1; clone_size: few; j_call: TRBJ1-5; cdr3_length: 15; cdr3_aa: CASSPQTGGNQPQHF; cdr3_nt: TGCGCCAGCAGCCCCCAGACAGGGGGTAATCAGCCCCAGCATTTT
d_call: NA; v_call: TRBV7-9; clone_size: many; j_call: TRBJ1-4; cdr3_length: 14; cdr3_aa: CASSRRARDEKLFF; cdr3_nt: TGTGCCAGCAGCCGGAGGGCCCGGGATGAAAAACTGTTTTTT
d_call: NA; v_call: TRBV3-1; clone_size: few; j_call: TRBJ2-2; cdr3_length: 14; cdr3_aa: CASSQDPDTGELFF; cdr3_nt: TGTGCCAGCAGCCAGGACCCAGACACCGGGGAGCTGTTTTTT
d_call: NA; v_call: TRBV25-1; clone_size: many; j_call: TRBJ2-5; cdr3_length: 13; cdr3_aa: CASSDPNQETQYF; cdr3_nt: TGTGCCAGCAGTGACCCCAATCAAGAGACCCAGTACTTC
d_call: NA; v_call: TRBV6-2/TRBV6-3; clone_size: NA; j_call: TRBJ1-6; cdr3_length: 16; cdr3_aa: CASSLDSYSYNSPLHF; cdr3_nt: TGTGCCAGCAGCCTCGACAGTTACTCCTATAATTCACCCCTCCACTTT
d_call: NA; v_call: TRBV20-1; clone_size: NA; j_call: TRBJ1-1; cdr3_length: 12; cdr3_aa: CSAVQGYTEAFF; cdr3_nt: TGCAGTGCCGTGCAGGGTTACACTGAAGCTTTCTTT
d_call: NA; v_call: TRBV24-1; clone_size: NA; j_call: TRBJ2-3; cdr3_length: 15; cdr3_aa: CATSDDQPPTDTQYF; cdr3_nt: TGTGCCACCAGTGATGACCAGCCTCCAACAGATACGCAGTATTTT
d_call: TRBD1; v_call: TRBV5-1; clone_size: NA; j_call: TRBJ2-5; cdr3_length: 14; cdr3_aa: CASSRDRGHETQYF; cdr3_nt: TGCGCCAGCAGCCGGGACAGGGGGCATGAGACCCAGTACTTC
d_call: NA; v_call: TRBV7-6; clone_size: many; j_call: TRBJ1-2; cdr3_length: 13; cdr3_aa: CASSPGRGYGYTF; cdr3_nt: TGTGCCAGCAGCCCGGGACGGGGCTATGGCTACACCTTC
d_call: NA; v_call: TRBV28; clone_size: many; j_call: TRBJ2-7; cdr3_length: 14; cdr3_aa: CASSLGGTLYEQYF; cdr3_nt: TGTGCCAGCAGCCTCGGGGGAACCCTCTACGAGCAGTACTTC
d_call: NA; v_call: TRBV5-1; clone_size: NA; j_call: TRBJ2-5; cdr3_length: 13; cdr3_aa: CASKTDSGETQYF; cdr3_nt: TGCGCCAGCAAGACGGACAGCGGAGAGACCCAGTACTTC
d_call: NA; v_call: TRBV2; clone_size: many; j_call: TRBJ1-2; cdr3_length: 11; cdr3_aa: CASGQVYGYTF; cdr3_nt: TGTGCCAGCGGGCAGGTCTATGGCTACACCTTC
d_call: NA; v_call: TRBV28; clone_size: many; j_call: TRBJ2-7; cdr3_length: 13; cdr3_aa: CASSPTQGYEQYF; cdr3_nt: TGTGCCAGCAGTCCAACACAGGGTTACGAGCAGTACTTC
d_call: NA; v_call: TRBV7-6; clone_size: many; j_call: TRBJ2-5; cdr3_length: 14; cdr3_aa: CASSSYQREETQYF; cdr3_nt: TGTGCCAGCAGCTCGTACCAGCGGGAAGAGACCCAGTACTTC
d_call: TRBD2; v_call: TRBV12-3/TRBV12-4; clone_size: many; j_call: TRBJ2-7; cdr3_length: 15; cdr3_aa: CASSTGTSVSYEQYF; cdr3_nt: TGTGCCAGCAGTACCGGGACTAGCGTTTCCTACGAGCAGTACTTC
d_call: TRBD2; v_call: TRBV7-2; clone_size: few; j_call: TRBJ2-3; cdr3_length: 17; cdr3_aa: CASSGAGTSGATDTQYF; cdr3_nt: TGTGCCAGCAGCGGAGCCGGGACTAGCGGAGCCACAGATACGCAGTATTTT
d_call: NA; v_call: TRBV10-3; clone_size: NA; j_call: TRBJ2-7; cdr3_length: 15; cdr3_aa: CAISELGQGQFEQYF; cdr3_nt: TGTGCCATCAGTGAGCTCGGTCAGGGCCAATTCGAGCAGTACTTC